The next 30 T cell receptor beta chains were all read from a single sample in a study of control samples from healthy donors and cancer patients. Produced via immunoSEQ multiplex PCR; TCRdb's table is partial and in-frame only. The repertoire includes about 58,000 clones, 94% of them detected once, and around 3.7% sits in the top ten. Sequenced sample: blood. These TCRs come from a man under 40 in good health.

The sample holds a few counts of this clone. V usage is TRBV5-1 and J usage is TRBJ2-5; TRBD2 aligns across 12 bases. J gave up 2 bases and V 1 base, and 3 bases lay outside the gene matches. The CDR3 totals 16 residues. Germline assignment: CDR1 SGHRS and CDR2 YFSETQ. The CDR3 DNA sequence: TGCGCCAGCAGCTTGCTAGCGGGAGGGGGGCAAGAGACCCAGTACTTC. Translating it yields CASSLLAGGGQETQYF.

The rearrangement joins TRBV27 to TRBJ2-5; a possible D gene is TRBD2 (7 bases). V lost 6 bases and J 1 base, leaving 18 bases between the germline ends. CDR1 is MNHEY, CDR2 SMNVEV, per germline (reference sequence). This CDR3 spans 16 amino acids. DNA for the CDR3: TGTGCCAGCAGAGGGGGGGGTAGCGGGCGCCAAGAGACCCAGTACTTC. Protein product: CASRGGGSGRQETQYF.

V and J are TRBV11-3 and TRBJ2-1, with 8 bases fitting TRBD2. The J segment lost 0 bases and the V segment lost 2 bases, leaving 3 bases of the junction unmatched. This CDR3 is built from 16 residues. CDR1 is SGHNT and CDR2 is YENEEA in the germline V gene. The CDR3 loop is CASSLRGGSSYNEQFF. CDR3 nucleotide sequence: TGTGCCAGCAGCTTACGGGGGGGGAGCTCCTACAATGAGCAGTTCTTC.

The chain is built from TRBV4-1 and TRBJ2-3; 12 bases fit TRBD2. The CDR3 totals 17 residues. V was pared by 1 base and J by 1 base, with 3 bases of the junction left unmatched. Germline loops: CDR1 MGHRA, CDR2 YSYEKL. The CDR3 DNA sequence: TGCGCCAGCAGCCAAGGACTAGCGGGAGTCGGCACAGATACGCAGTATTTT. It is translated as CASSQGLAGVGTDTQYF.

The chain is built from TRBV19 and TRBJ2-1; TRBD2 aligns across 9 bases. The CDR3 runs to 18 residues. Germline loops: CDR1 LNHDA, CDR2 SQIVND (reference sequence). Unmatched junction bases numbered 10, after V lost 3 bases and J lost 1 base. The CDR3 nucleotides read TGTGCCAGTAGTATCTATTCCGGCGGGAGGGGGTCCTACAATGAGCAGTTCTTC. Translation: CASSIYSGGRGSYNEQFF.

The CDR3 DNA reads as TGTGCCAGCAGCCCAGGGGGCGCGGCAACAGATACGCAGTATTTT. The encoded protein is CASSPGGAATDTQYF. V and J are TRBV7-6 and TRBJ2-3; TRBD1 agrees at 8 bases. The junction had 7 bases not matched to a gene; V was cut back by 5 bases and J by 3 bases. The CDR3 sequence is 15 residues long. Per the germline V gene, CDR1 is SGHVS and CDR2 is FNYEAQ.

This sequence joins TRBV12-3 or TRBV12-4 and TRBJ1-4; D call uncertain. V lost 3 bases to trimming and J lost 5 bases, with 7 bases between them. CDR3 size: 13 residues. The CDR3, as DNA: TGTGCCAGCAGTTTGGGAGGAAATGAAAAACTGTTTTTT. It translates to CASSLGGNEKLFF.

This rearrangement joins TRBV6-5 to TRBJ2-5, with TRBD2 matching 8 bases. In germline, CDR1 is MNHEY, CDR2 SVGAGI. The ends lost 2 bases at V and 5 bases at J; junction bases unmatched: 7. The CDR3 is 15 residues long. CDR3 DNA sequence: TGTGCCAGCAGTTACCGGCCCGGGGGGGTTGAGACCCAGTACTTC. Protein: CASSYRPGGVETQYF.

The chain has TRBV11-2 and TRBJ1-5, with TRBD1 as a possible D gene (5 bases). The length of the CDR3 is 14 residues. Germline V gene data show CDR1 as SGHAT and CDR2 as FQNNGV. Trimming took 1 base from V and 6 from J, leaving 10 bases between them. In DNA, the CDR3 is TGTGCCAGCAGCTTAGCGGCAGGGAGTCAGCCCCAGCATTTT. Its translation: CASSLAAGSQPQHF.

The chain recombines TRBV6-2 or TRBV6-3 with TRBJ2-7; TRBD1 or TRBD2 may be the D gene (5 bases each). Germline CDR1 and CDR2: MNHEY and SVGEGT. Trimming took off 3 bases at V and 2 bases at J, with 14 bases between the two ends. The CDR3 has 15 residues. Here the CDR3 reads CASSYPRRGAYEQYF. The CDR3 DNA reads as TGTGCCAGCAGTTATCCAAGAAGGGGAGCCTACGAGCAGTACTTC.

This rearrangement joins TRBV18 to TRBJ1-1, with D possibly being TRBD1 (6 bases). The CDR3 extends over 15 amino acids. Germline V lookup: CDR1 KGHSH, CDR2 LQKENI. Trimming pared 3 bases from V and 1 base from J, leaving 12 bases between. CDR3 sequence: CASSPGQYGNTEAFF. CDR3 DNA: TGTGCCAGCTCACCCGGACAGTACGGGAACACTGAAGCTTTCTTT.

J is TRBJ2-4 and V is TRBV9; the match to TRBD2 covers 7 bases. This CDR3 contains 16 residues. The trim removed 0 bases at V and 8 bases at J, leaving 11 bases unmatched. Germline V gives CDR1 SGDLS, CDR2 YYNGEE. CDR3 amino acids: CASSVASGVGSDIQYF. CDR3 coding DNA: TGTGCCAGCAGCGTAGCCAGCGGGGTGGGTAGCGACATTCAGTACTTC.

The V gene is TRBV18, the J gene TRBJ1-5; no clear D gene. Germline CDR1 KGHSH, CDR2 LQKENI. The V end was cut by 3 bases, the J end by 2 bases, with 8 bases between. The CDR3 runs to 14 residues. In DNA, the CDR3 is TGTGCCAGCTCACCGGCGGTAGGCAATCAGCCCCAGCATTTT. Translation gives CASSPAVGNQPQHF. The full variable domain, with the rest looked up from reference TRBV18 and TRBJ1-5, is NAGVMQNPRHLVRRRGQEARLRCSPMKGHSHVYWYRQLPEEGLKFMVYLQKENIIDESGMPKERFSAEFPKEGPSILRIQQVVRGDSAAYFCASSPAVGNQPQHFGDGTRLSIL.

The chain employs TRBV2 and TRBJ2-1, with unresolved D. Between the trimmed V and J ends, which lost 4 bases and 9 bases, there was a span of 13 bases. The CDR3 covers 13 residues. The germline gives CDR1 SNHLY, CDR2 FYNNEI. This chain's CDR3 is CASSARVTGEQFF. Here the CDR3 DNA reads TGTGCCAGCAGTGCAAGGGTAACGGGTGAGCAGTTCTTC.

The CDR3 DNA reads as TGTGCCAGCAGCCCCCTTACAGGGATGAACACTGAAGCTTTCTTT. This sequence encodes CASSPLTGMNTEAFF. The chain recombines TRBV3-1 (or the pseudogene TRBV3-2) with TRBJ1-1, with a weak D call TRBD1 (6 bases). V was cut by 4 bases and J by 0 bases, with 12 bases left in between. The CDR3 loop spans 15 amino acids. CDR1 LGHDT and CDR2 YNNKEL come from the germline V gene (reference sequence).

The chain links TRBV15 to TRBJ2-6; D possibly corresponds to TRBD2 (5 bases). Germline lookup yields CDR1 LNHNV and CDR2 YYDKDF (reference sequence). Trimming removed 1 base from V and 2 bases from J, with 12 bases in between. This CDR3 region has 17 residues. The CDR3, as DNA: TGTGCCACCAGCAGAGTTCGGGGAACGGCTGGGGCCAACGTCCTGACTTTC. It is translated as CATSRVRGTAGANVLTF.

The rearrangement uses TRBV6-5 and TRBJ1-1; possibly TRBD1 for D (6 bases). V lost 6 bases, J lost 3 bases, and 17 bases lay in between. Germline loops: CDR1 MNHEY, CDR2 SVGAGI. This CDR3 region has 15 residues. The CDR3 DNA is TGTGCCAGCAGCCAGTCTGGAGGGGGTGACACTGAAGCTTTCTTT. This translates into CASSQSGGGDTEAFF.

In DNA form, the CDR3 reads TGTGCCAGCAGCTTAGAAGGCGGTTCCTACGAGCAGTACTTC. Translation: CASSLEGGSYEQYF. The chain recombines TRBV7-9 with TRBJ2-7; D is uncertain. Germline V gene lookup returns CDR1 SEHNR and CDR2 FQNEAQ (reference sequence). CDR3 length: 14 residues. V lost 1 base to trimming and J lost 1 base, with 8 bases between them.

The chain has TRBV9 and TRBJ2-3, with TRBD2 matching 7 bases. This CDR3 is built from 15 residues. Per the germline V gene, CDR1 is SGDLS and CDR2 is YYNGEE. With V trimmed by 2 bases and J by 2 bases, 5 bases remained unmatched. The CDR3 region has the DNA TGTGCCAGCAGCGTCGCTAGCGGTTACACAGATACGCAGTATTTT. Protein sequence: CASSVASGYTDTQYF.

V gene TRBV6-5 combines with J gene TRBJ2-5; D perhaps matches TRBD1 (6 bases). This CDR3 is built from 14 residues. The germline V gene encodes CDR1 MNHEY and CDR2 SVGAGI. Trimming left V 2 bases short and J 4 bases short, with 11 bases between. The DNA of the CDR3 is TGTGCCAGCAGTTACGTCCAGGGGAGAGAGACCCAGTACTTC. Amino acid sequence: CASSYVQGRETQYF.

V is TRBV4-1 and J is TRBJ1-2; 7 bases map to TRBD1. Per germline, CDR1 MGHRA and CDR2 YSYEKL. Unmatched junction bases numbered 2, after V lost 2 bases and J lost 2 bases. The CDR3 sequence is 14 residues long. The CDR3 DNA reads as TGCGCCAGCAGCCAATTACAGGGGAACTATGGCTACACCTTC. This translates into CASSQLQGNYGYTF.

The CDR3 reads CASTLQGYGYTF. The DNA for the CDR3 is TGTGCCAGCACCCTACAGGGCTATGGCTACACCTTC. The V gene is TRBV28, the J gene TRBJ1-2, with a weak D call TRBD1 (6 bases). This CDR3 is 12 amino acids long. The V and J ends lost 7 bases and 4 bases respectively, with 10 bases between them. Germline CDR1 reads MDHEN; CDR2 reads SYDVKM.

The chain has TRBV4-1 and TRBJ1-1; D gene ambiguous. V was trimmed by 3 bases and J by 1 base, leaving 9 bases between them. Germline V CDR1 and CDR2: MGHRA, YSYEKL. This CDR3 contains 14 residues. CDR3 in DNA: TGCGCCAGCAGCCAGGTTTGGAAGAACACTGAAGCTTTCTTT. Its translation: CASSQVWKNTEAFF.

This chain uses TRBV6-2 or TRBV6-3 with TRBJ2-2; 8 bases are shared with TRBD1. V shed 5 bases, J shed 4 bases, and the junction held 12 bases outside the gene matches. The CDR3 sequence is 17 residues long. In germline, CDR1 is MNHEY, CDR2 SVGEGT. The CDR3 DNA reads TGTGCCAGCAGTCGGAGTAGGACAGGGCTCGGCACCGGGGAGCTGTTTTTT. Protein: CASSRSRTGLGTGELFF.

The rearrangement joins TRBV11-2 to TRBJ1-2; D not resolved. This CDR3 spans 14 amino acids. Germline V gene sequence: CDR1 SGHAT, CDR2 FQNNGV. V lost 2 bases and J lost 8, with 15 bases in between. Written as DNA, the CDR3 is TGTGCCAGCAGCTTAAATCAAGACCTCTTGGGCTACACCTTC. Protein product: CASSLNQDLLGYTF.

V and J are TRBV12-3 or TRBV12-4 and TRBJ1-2, with D unclear. The CDR3 sequence is 12 residues long. With 4 bases removed from V and 7 bases from J, the gap between germline ends came to 10 bases. Written as DNA, the CDR3 is TGTGCCAGCAGTTCCCTGCTCCGTGGCTACACCTTC. Translating it yields CASSSLLRGYTF.

This chain connects TRBV6-5 to TRBJ1-2; unclear D gene. Germline V gene lookup returns CDR1 MNHEY and CDR2 SVGAGI. The CDR3 is 14 amino acids. V gave up 5 bases and J gave up 10 bases, with 20 bases separating them. As DNA, the CDR3 is TGTGCCAGCAGTCCCGGGAGGGCCCTATTAAACTACACCTTC. This codes for CASSPGRALLNYTF.

The rearrangement links TRBV7-2 to TRBJ2-7; D is undetermined. V dropped 5 bases and J dropped 4 bases, with 6 bases sitting between them. Germline values: CDR1 SGHTA, CDR2 FQGNSA. There are 11 residues in the CDR3. Here the CDR3 DNA reads TGTGCCAGCAGCCCGAAGTACGAGCAGTACTTC. Translated, it gives CASSPKYEQYF.

The chain is built from TRBV10-3 and TRBJ2-1; TRBD2 aligns across 8 bases. CDR1 is ENHRY and CDR2 is SYGVKD in the germline V gene. Trimming at V came to 0 bases and at J to 10 bases, leaving 8 bases not matched to a gene. CDR3 length: 15 residues. As DNA, the CDR3 is TGTGCCATCAGTGAGTCGTTGCTCCGGGGGGGGGAGCAGTTCTTC. Protein product: CAISESLLRGGEQFF.

The CDR3 sequence: CASSGLQGALPYEQYF. The CDR3 DNA reads as TGTGCCAGCAGTGGATTACAGGGGGCCCTCCCCTACGAGCAGTACTTC. The chain couples TRBV6-1 to TRBJ2-7; 9 positions agree with TRBD1. The V gene end was trimmed by 4 bases and the J gene end by 2 bases; junction bases not matched to a gene: 9. The CDR3 consists of 16 residues. Germline-derived CDR1 and CDR2 are MNHNS and SASEGT.